The 12 T cell receptor beta chains listed next were all sequenced from one sample in a study of T cells expressing NK-cell markers. One entry per CDR3 protein, without DNA, is what TCRdb gives after re-calling the 5' RACE reads. The sample data list 350,000 to 400,000 distinct CDR3 sequences. The source material was blood T cells: a sorted CD56 or NKG2C T cell subset, CD4+ or CD8+ T cells, or bulk PBMC T cells (not recorded which). Receptors originate from a woman between 45 and 60 years old in good health.

The chain uses TRBV4-1 and TRBJ1-4. CDR1 is MGHRA, CDR2 YSYEKL, per germline. CDR3 length: 15 amino acids. CDR3: CASSQDGDLNEKLFF.

The chain has TRBV12-3 or TRBV12-4 and TRBJ1-5; no DNA is available, so the TRBD1 call from TCRdb remains unchecked. This CDR3 is built from 14 residues. The CDR3 spells CASSLTGSRQPQHF.

The gene calls are TRBV27 and TRBJ1-6; the D gene TCRdb calls, TRBD1, cannot be checked with no DNA. This CDR3 region has 15 residues. The germline gives CDR1 MNHEY, CDR2 SMNVEV (reference sequence). The chain's CDR3 is CASSPEGMHNSPLHF.

This chain joins TRBV7-2 and TRBJ1-1. Germline values: CDR1 SGHTA, CDR2 FQGNSA. This CDR3 region has 14 residues. CDR3: CASSLRVLLTEAFF.

The chain combines TRBV12-3 or TRBV12-4 with TRBJ2-7; there is no DNA to check the TCRdb D call of TRBD1. The CDR3 is 13 amino acids. The CDR3 sequence is CASSLSGRGEQYF.

CDR3 region: CASSLGTGSTDTQYF. The chain joins TRBV7-9 to TRBJ2-3; TCRdb designates TRBD1, a call that cannot be tested without DNA. CDR1 and CDR2 from the germline V gene are SEHNR and FQNEAQ (reference sequence). CDR3 size: 15 residues. The full variable domain, its missing parts supplied by reference TRBV7-9 and TRBJ2-3, is DTGVSQNPRHKITKRGQNVTFRCDPISEHNRLYWYRQTLGQGPEFLTYFQNEAQLEKSRLLSDRFSAERPKGSFSTLEIQRTEQGDSAMYLCASSLGTGSTDTQYFGPGTRLTVL.

The V call is TRBV4-1, the J call TRBJ2-1. The germline V gene has CDR1 MGHRA and CDR2 YSYEKL. This CDR3 has 13 amino acids. CDR3 amino acids: CASSLGAANEQFF.

The chain joins TRBV4-1 to TRBJ2-4; TCRdb's D call, TRBD2, is unchecked because there is no DNA. The length of the CDR3 is 12 residues. In germline, CDR1 is MGHRA, CDR2 YSYEKL. The chain's CDR3 is CASSRAGGIQYF.

The J gene is TRBJ2-1, the V gene TRBV27; TCRdb's D call, TRBD1, is unchecked because there is no DNA. The CDR3 sequence is 14 residues long. From germline, CDR1 is MNHEY and CDR2 SMNVEV (reference sequence). The CDR3 spells CASSRTTGGFEQFF.

The chain carries TRBV29-1 and TRBJ2-1; TCRdb outputs TRBD1, but without DNA this stays unchecked. The germline V gene encodes CDR1 SQVTM and CDR2 ANQGSEA. This CDR3 contains 14 residues. CDR3 sequence reads: CSVTPGPTNNEQFF.

The chain uses TRBV20-1 and TRBJ2-3; TCRdb lists TRBD1, though no DNA is available to test this call. Germline CDR1 and CDR2: DFQATT and SNEGSKA (reference sequence). CDR3 length equals 16 residues. Here the CDR3 reads CSARDPDRETTDTQYF.

The chain employs TRBV20-1 and TRBJ2-3; the TCRdb D gene call, TRBD2, has no DNA to confirm it. This CDR3 comprises 15 residues. Germline assignment: CDR1 DFQATT and CDR2 SNEGSKA (reference sequence). The CDR3 loop is CSARDTSGRTDTQYF.